This note documents a single TCR beta chain sequence. This clone's antigen is unknown. No clone much larger than this one lies a single base away; base qualities are absent. These data are taken from a study of type 1 regulatory T cells (dated by TCRdb to 2020 to 2023). Regarding the complete study: The study characterized an in vitro protocol that generated a Tr1-enriched, alloantigen-specific CD4 T cell product named T-allo10. T-allo10 was being evaluated clinically in patients with hematological malignancies who were receiving allogeneic hematopoietic stem cell transplantation.

The sample was run on an Illumina MiSeq. TCRdb passed the public sequencing reads through fastp at Q25 and MiXCR, retaining productive beta sequences. Every entry covers one CDR3 protein and lists the most common genes and DNA from its rows. This sample is represented by over 90,000 distinct CDR3 sequences; about a third of them were singletons. The ten top clones hold roughly 2.4% of the sample. This receptor was obtained from a human donor in good health. Sequencing used CD4+ T cells, either the whole sample or a sorted fraction (not recorded which).

The bases read TGTGCCAGCGGGAAAATTGCTAGCACAGATACGCAGTATTTT. It translates as CASGKIASTDTQYF. The chain is encoded by TRBV7-7 joined to TRBJ2-3; confidence is insufficient to name the D gene. Looking up the germline V gene (reference sequence) yields CDR1 SSHAT and CDR2 FNYEAQ. The CDR3 contains 14 residues, cysteine and phenylalanine counted. The retained sequence is limited to the CDR3, 42 bases, with the frame set at the first base. V and J are truncated by 8 bases and 0 bases respectively, leaving an intervening sequence of 12 bases.